The TCR beta chain described here comes from a study of human T cells and chemical hapten exposure. Study context: Diphenylcyclopropenone doses were given weekly to the scalps of patients across the roughly 23-week study.

The germline V and J ends were trimmed by 6 bases and 2 bases, with 14 bases remaining between them. The CDR3 is 15 residues long. Germline CDR1 is MNHEY and CDR2 is SVGAGI. Concerning this clonotype itself: Its antigen is undetermined.

In the original processing: Across samples, TCR counts had a median of about 93,000 and ranged from roughly 23,224 to 700,000. TCRdb fed the RACE reads into MiXCR, producing one record per CDR3 protein. TCRdb, rather than the study authors, made the V and J calls. The sample gives some 250,000 distinct CDR3 sequences, around 7.3% of which show up once; about 1.2% is in the top ten. Time point defined: pre-sensitization, week 0. Treatment defined: therapeutic diphenylcyclopropenone sensitization with weekly scalp DPC. Unfractionated whole blood was the source from which total RNA was extracted. Notes on the study in general: Expanded TCRs formed significantly more large CDR3 similarity clusters than controls.

The chain combines TRBV6-5 with TRBJ2-1; D uncertain. The TCR comes from a man aged 18 to 30 with alopecia areata. Some clones in this sample may be carry-over from other donors' samples. This specimen was whole blood, taken in connection with sensitization to the hapten diphenylcyclopropenone (DPC). The CDR3 region is CASSRGRPPYNEQFF. The CDR3 nucleotides are TGTGCCAGCAGCCGTGGACGCCCGCCCTACAATGAGCAGTTCTTC.